This record covers a single TCR beta chain. This sample is drawn from a study of blood T cell repertoires in COVID-19. Symptom resolution, clearance, or two negative PCRs marked the recovered donors of Cohort 3. Germline CDR1 reads SGHRS; CDR2 reads YFSETQ. CDR3 length: 15 residues. Trimming took 4 bases from V and 5 from J, leaving 18 bases between them. Assay used: immunoSEQ multiplex PCR; TCRdb lists only in-frame clones, some missing. Of about 370,000 clones in the sample, around 87% are singletons; the top ten hold 0.95% to 1.1%. The specimen was PBMCs or T cells enriched from blood (not recorded which). The sequence was collected from a young man who had recovered from COVID-19. The V and J genes are TRBV5-1 and TRBJ1-1; tentative D call: TRBD1 (5 bases). CDR3 in amino acids: CASSHNRIGETEAFF. DNA for the CDR3: TGCGCCAGCAGCCACAATAGAATAGGGGAAACTGAAGCTTTCTTT.